This T cell receptor beta chain was sequenced for a study of cytotoxic CD8 clonotypes in ibrutinib-treated CLL. Repertoires were generated with immunoSEQ multiplex PCR, while TCRdb's copy carries only in-frame clones and drops some. The sample shows roughly 250,000 clones, 60% to 75% of them seen only once. V lost 6 bases to trimming and J lost 0 bases, with 9 bases between them. CDR3 length: 14 residues. Germline V CDR1 and CDR2: MNHEY, SMNVEV (reference sequence). Note on this clone: Its target is not known.

Study-level findings and limits: Sustained-remission patients were sampled at one set of times and progressing patients at different ones.

This chain connects TRBV27 to TRBJ2-1; D uncertain. Sequenced here: PBMCs, sampled after 24 months of ibrutinib treatment. This clonotype originated in a human donor with chronic lymphocytic leukemia. The CDR3 loop is CASRLEGSYNEQFF. The CDR3 region has the DNA TGTGCCAGCAGACTCGAAGGCTCCTACAATGAGCAGTTCTTC.